These 16 T cell receptor beta chains share one sample of origin, sequenced in a study of tumor and adjacent non-tumor tissue in lung cancer. RNA was extracted from bulk tissue without any cell sorting. Three rounds of nested PCR, following a modified ARM-PCR protocol, produced the TCRbeta library. TCRdb fed the multiplex PCR reads into MiXCR, producing one record per CDR3 protein. The sample contains tens of thousands of distinct CDR3 sequences, about 60% of which appear only once. The sequenced sample was lung tumor tissue. The receptors derive from a man aged 45-60 years with non-small cell lung cancer.

To note about this clonotype: A read error may account for a junction end that differs from germline. The chain combines TRBV11-2 with TRBJ1-6, with D unclear. The CDR3 runs to 16 residues. Looked up from germline, CDR1 is SGHAT and CDR2 is FQNNGV. For the CDR3, the DNA is TGTGCCGGCAGCCTCTCGGAACACAACTATAATTCACCCCTCCACTTT. Translation: CAGSLSEHNYNSPLHF.

Details on this clonotype: A much larger clone is a single base away; this may be a read error. The rearrangement joins TRBV5-6 to TRBJ2-3; D is unclear. Germline V gene sequence: CDR1 SGHDT, CDR2 YYEEEE. CDR3 length: 14 residues. This CDR3 reads CASGKFREADRQYF. CDR3 in DNA: TGTGCCAGCGGCAAGTTTCGTGAGGCAGATAGGCAGTATTTT.

The chain couples TRBV11-1 to TRBJ2-1; 13 positions agree with TRBD2. Germline V lookup: CDR1 SGHAT, CDR2 FQDESV (reference sequence). The J segment lost 7 bases and the V segment lost 9 bases, leaving 9 bases of the junction unmatched. This CDR3 spans 15 amino acids. CDR3 loop: CARNLGTSGANEQFF. The CDR3 DNA reads as TGTGCCAGGAACCTCGGGACTAGCGGGGCAAATGAGCAGTTCTTC.

The chain is built from TRBV10-2 and TRBJ2-2; D not resolved. CDR1 WSHSY and CDR2 SAAADI come from the germline V gene. This CDR3 is built from 13 residues. CDR3 sequence reads: CSGSEIVGGELFF. The CDR3 region has the DNA TGCTCCGGCAGTGAGATCGTTGGTGGGGAGCTGTTTTTT.

On this clonotype itself: A single base separates this from a much larger clone, so it may be a read error. The chain is built from TRBV6-1 and TRBJ2-2, with no clear D. This CDR3 comprises 15 residues. Germline lookup yields CDR1 MNHNS and CDR2 SASEGT. The CDR3 DNA is TGTGCCATCAGTGAACGCGCAGAGGACACCGGGGAGCTGTTTTTT. Protein sequence: CAISERAEDTGELFF.

To note about this clonotype: The CDR3 end shows no conserved phenylalanine or tryptophan, and so a read error is likely. This rearrangement joins TRBV30 to TRBJ1-6; D not resolved. The length of the CDR3 is 16 residues. V was shortened by 5 bases and J by 0 bases, with 14 bases between the two germline ends. Germline V gene data show CDR1 as GTSNPN and CDR2 as SVGIG (reference sequence). CDR3: CAWAVRDGSYNSPLHL. DNA for the CDR3: TGTGCCTGGGCTGTACGGGATGGCTCCTATAATTCACCCCTCCACCTT.

The chain joins TRBV11-1 to TRBJ2-3; 13 bases fit TRBD2. With 6 bases clipped from V and 5 bases from J, the junction kept 11 bases outside the gene matches. The length of the CDR3 is 17 residues. Germline CDR1 reads SGHAT; CDR2 reads FQDESV (reference sequence). CDR3 DNA: TGTGCCAGCAGTCCCGGACTAGCGGGAGCCGGCAAAGATACGCAGTATTTT. Translation: CASSPGLAGAGKDTQYF.

Comment on this clonotype: A read error may account for a junction end that differs from germline. This rearrangement joins TRBV12-3 or TRBV12-4 to TRBJ2-3; D possibly corresponds to TRBD2 (6 bases). The CDR3 is made up of 16 amino acids. CDR3 in amino acids: CASSPLGTGVTDSQYF. The CDR3 DNA reads as TGTGCCAGCAGTCCCCTCGGGACGGGAGTCACAGATTCGCAGTATTTT.

V is TRBV29-1 and J is TRBJ1-6; D gene uncertain. V was trimmed by 1 base and J by 8 bases, leaving 27 bases between them. The length of the CDR3 is 19 residues. Germline V gives CDR1 SQVTM, CDR2 ANQGSEA. The CDR3 protein is CSVEVSRSKCKKFYSPLHF. In DNA, the CDR3 is TGCAGCGTTGAAGTATCAAGGAGCAAATGTAAGAAGTTTTATTCACCCCTCCACTTT.

With regard to this clonotype: Relative to the germline gene, one junction end is altered; a read error may explain this. CDR3 sequence: CTSSLGVGEQYF. The CDR3 DNA reads as TGTACCAGCAGCTTGGGGGTGGGCGAGCAATACTTC. The chain uses TRBV5-4 and TRBJ2-7, with D perhaps being TRBD1 or TRBD2 (5 bases each). Germline V gene sequence: CDR1 SGHNT, CDR2 YYREEE (reference sequence). This CDR3 comprises 12 residues.

About this clonotype itself: Mismatch with germline at one junction end may stem from a read error. V gene TRBV5-1 combines with J gene TRBJ2-5; TRBD1 is a possible D gene (5 bases). The CDR3 is 15 residues long. Germline V gives CDR1 SGHRS, CDR2 YFSETQ. CDR3 sequence reads: CASSLRPGHQETQHF. CDR3 DNA sequence: TGCGCCAGCAGCCTGAGACCAGGGCATCAAGAGACCCAGCACTTC.

A remark on this clonotype: The junction does not match germline at one end; this may be a read error. The rearrangement joins TRBV11-1 to TRBJ2-2; D might be TRBD1 or TRBD2, each matching 5 bases. CDR3 length equals 13 residues. Germline CDR1 is SGHAT and CDR2 is FQDESV (reference sequence). The CDR3 loop reads CASSRGPVGELIF. CDR3 DNA sequence: TGTGCCAGCAGCCGGGGTCCAGTAGGGGAGCTGATATTT.

The J gene is TRBJ2-3, the V gene TRBV6-5; D is undetermined. The CDR3 runs to 13 residues. Germline V CDR1 and CDR2: MNHEY, SVGAGI. DNA of the CDR3: TGTAGCAGCAGTTACCTCGTGGGAGATACGCAGTATTTT. Residues: CSSSYLVGDTQYF.

Comments on this clonotype: One end of the junction fails to match germline, which may point to a read error. CDR3 residues: CASINRGGTEAFF. The CDR3 region has the DNA TGTGCTAGCATCAACAGGGGTGGCACTGAAGCTTTCTTT. This chain joins TRBV11-2 and TRBJ1-1, with 7 bases matching TRBD1. Germline V lookup: CDR1 SGHAT, CDR2 FQNNGV. CDR3 size: 13 residues.

This clonotype was picked up one time. The V gene is TRBV7-2, the J gene TRBJ2-1, with D perhaps TRBD2 (6 bases). This CDR3 region has 16 residues. Per germline, CDR1 SGHTA and CDR2 FQGNSA. V shed 3 bases and J shed 1 base, with 13 bases lying between them. The CDR3: CASSLAGLASYNEQFF. CDR3 bases: TGTGCCAGCAGCTTGGCGGGGCTAGCGTCCTACAATGAGCAGTTCTTC.

As to this clonotype: A much larger clone differs by one base, so this may be a read error. The chain is built from TRBV30 and TRBJ1-4; unclear D gene. Per the germline V gene, CDR1 is GTSNPN and CDR2 is SVGIG (reference sequence). The CDR3 runs 15 residues. Trimming removed 7 bases at V and 0 bases at J, with 15 bases between. CDR3 sequence reads: CASRVQAATNEKLFF. For the CDR3, the DNA is TGTGCCTCGAGGGTCCAGGCCGCAACTAATGAAAAACTGTTTTTT.